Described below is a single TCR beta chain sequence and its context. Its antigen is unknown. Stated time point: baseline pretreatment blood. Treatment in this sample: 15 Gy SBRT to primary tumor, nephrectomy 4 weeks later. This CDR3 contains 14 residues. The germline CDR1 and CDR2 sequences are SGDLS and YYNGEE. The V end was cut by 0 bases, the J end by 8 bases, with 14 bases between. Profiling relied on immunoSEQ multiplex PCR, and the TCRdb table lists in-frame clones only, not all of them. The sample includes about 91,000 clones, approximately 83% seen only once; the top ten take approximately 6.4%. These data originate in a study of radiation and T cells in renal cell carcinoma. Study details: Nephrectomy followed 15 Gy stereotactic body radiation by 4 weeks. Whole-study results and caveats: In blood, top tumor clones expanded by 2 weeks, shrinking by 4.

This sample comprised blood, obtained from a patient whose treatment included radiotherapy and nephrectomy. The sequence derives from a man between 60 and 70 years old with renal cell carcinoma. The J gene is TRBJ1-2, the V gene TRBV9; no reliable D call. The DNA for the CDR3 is TGTGCCAGCAGCGTAGAAGGAGATCTTACCGGCTACACCTTC. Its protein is CASSVEGDLTGYTF.